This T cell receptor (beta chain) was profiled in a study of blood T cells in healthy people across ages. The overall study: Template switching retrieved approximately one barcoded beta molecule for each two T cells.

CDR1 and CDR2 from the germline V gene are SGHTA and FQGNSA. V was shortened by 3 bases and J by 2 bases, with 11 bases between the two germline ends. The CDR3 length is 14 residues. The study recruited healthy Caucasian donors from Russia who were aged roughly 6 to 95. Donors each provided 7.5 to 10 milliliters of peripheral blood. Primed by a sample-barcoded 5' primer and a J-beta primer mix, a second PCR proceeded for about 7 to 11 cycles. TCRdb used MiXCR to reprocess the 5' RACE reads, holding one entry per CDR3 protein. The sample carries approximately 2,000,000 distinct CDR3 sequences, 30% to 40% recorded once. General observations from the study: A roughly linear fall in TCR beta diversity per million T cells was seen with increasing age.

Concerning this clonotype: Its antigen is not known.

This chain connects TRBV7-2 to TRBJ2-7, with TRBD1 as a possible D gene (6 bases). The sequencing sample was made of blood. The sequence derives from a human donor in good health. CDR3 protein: CASSLRQAPYEQYF. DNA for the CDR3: TGTGCCAGCAGCTTGAGACAGGCTCCCTACGAGCAGTACTTC.